This paragraph reports one TCR beta chain. The data originate from a study of blood T cell repertoires in COVID-19. As for the study in general: Nucleic acid was either cDNA or gDNA, and it came from T cells, B-cell-depleted T cells, or PBMCs.

Those designated as exposed participants met a COVID-19 case within 2 weeks before study entry. The CDR3 runs 15 residues. Trimming removed 0 bases from V and 1 base from J, with 9 bases in between. Looked up from germline, CDR1 is KGHSH and CDR2 is LQKENI. Per the authors' pipeline: Nucleated cell counts were estimated from reference gene primer amplification. The table came from immunoSEQ multiplex PCR; TCRdb's copy has only in-frame clones and leaves some out. That table supplies the V and J calls and clone size; D and trimming were determined from the DNA. The sample consists of roughly 200,000 clones, approximately 86% of them appearing once.

The receptor comes from a woman between 25 and 40 years old who had been exposed to COVID-19. V and J are TRBV18 and TRBJ1-1; D might be TRBD1 (5 bases). Source material: PBMCs or T cells enriched from blood (not recorded which). CDR3 in amino acids: CASSPPGLRNTEAFF. CDR3 sequence (DNA): TGTGCCAGCTCACCACCGGGGCTTCGGAACACTGAAGCTTTCTTT.